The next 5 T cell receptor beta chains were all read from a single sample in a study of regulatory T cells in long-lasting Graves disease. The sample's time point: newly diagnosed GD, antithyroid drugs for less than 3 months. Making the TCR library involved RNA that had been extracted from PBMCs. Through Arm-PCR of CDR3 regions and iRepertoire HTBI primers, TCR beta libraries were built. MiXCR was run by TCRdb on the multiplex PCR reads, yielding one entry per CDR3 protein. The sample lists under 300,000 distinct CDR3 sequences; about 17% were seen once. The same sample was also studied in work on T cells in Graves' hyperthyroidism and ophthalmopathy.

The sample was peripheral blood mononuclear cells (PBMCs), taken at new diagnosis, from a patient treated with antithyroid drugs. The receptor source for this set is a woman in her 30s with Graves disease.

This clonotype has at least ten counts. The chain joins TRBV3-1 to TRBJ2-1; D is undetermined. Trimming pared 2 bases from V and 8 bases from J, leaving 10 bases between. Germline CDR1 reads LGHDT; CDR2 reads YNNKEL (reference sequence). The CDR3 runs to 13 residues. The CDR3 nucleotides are TGTGCCAGCAGCCAACTAGAAGGCGATGAGCAGTTCTTC. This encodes CASSQLEGDEQFF.

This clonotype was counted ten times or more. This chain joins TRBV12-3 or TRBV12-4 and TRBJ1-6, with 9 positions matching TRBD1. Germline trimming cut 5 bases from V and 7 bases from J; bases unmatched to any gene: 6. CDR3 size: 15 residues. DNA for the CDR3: TGTGCCAGCAGTCCAATTGGACAGGGGAATTCACCCCTCCACTTT. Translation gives CASSPIGQGNSPLHF.

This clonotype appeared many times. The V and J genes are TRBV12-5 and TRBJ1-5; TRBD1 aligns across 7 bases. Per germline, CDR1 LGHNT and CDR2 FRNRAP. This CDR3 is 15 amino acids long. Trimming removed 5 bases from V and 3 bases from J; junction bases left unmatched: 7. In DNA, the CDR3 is TGTGCTAGTGGTCAGACAGGGAGACACAATCAGCCCCAGCATTTT. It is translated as CASGQTGRHNQPQHF. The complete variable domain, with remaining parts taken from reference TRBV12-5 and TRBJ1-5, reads DARVTQTPRHKVTEMGQEVTMRCQPILGHNTVFWYRQTMMQGLELLAYFRNRAPLDDSGMPKDRFSAEMPDATLATLKIQPSEPRDSAVYFCASGQTGRHNQPQHFGDGTRLSIL.

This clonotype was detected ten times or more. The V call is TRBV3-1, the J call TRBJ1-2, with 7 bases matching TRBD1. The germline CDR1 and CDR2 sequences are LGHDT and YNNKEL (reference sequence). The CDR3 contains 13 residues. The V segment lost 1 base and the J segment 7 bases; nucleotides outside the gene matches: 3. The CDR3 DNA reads TGTGCCAGCAGCCAAGGGAACAGGGGTGGCTACACCTTC. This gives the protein CASSQGNRGGYTF.

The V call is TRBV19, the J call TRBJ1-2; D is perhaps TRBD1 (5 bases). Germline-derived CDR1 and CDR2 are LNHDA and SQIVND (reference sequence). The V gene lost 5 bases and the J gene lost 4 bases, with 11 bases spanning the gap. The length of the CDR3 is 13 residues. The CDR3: CASSDRLGYGYTF. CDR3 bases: TGTGCCAGTAGTGACAGACTCGGCTATGGCTACACCTTC.